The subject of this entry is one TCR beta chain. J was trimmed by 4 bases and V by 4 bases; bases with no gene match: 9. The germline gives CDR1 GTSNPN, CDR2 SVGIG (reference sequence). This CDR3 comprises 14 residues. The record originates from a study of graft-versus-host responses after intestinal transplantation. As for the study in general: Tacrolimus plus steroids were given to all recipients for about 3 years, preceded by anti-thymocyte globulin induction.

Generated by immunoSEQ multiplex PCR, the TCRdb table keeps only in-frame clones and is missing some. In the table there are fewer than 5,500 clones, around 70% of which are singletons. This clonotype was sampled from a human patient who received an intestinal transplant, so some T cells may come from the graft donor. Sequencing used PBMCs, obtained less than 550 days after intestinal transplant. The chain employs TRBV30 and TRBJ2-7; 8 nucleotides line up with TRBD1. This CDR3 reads CAWKVGQGAYEQYF. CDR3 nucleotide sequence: TGTGCCTGGAAAGTTGGGCAGGGGGCTTACGAGCAGTACTTC.